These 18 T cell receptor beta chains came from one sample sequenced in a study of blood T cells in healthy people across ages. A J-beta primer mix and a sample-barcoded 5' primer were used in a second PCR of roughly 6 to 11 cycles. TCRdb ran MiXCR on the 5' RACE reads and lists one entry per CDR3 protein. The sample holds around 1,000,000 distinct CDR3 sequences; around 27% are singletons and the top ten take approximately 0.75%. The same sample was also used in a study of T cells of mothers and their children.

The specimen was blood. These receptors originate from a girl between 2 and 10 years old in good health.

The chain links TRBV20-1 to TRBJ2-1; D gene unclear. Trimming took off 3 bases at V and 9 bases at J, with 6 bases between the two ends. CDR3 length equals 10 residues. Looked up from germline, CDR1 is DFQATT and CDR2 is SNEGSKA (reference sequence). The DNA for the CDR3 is TGCAGTGCTAGTAAACTTGAGCAGTTCTTC. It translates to CSASKLEQFF.

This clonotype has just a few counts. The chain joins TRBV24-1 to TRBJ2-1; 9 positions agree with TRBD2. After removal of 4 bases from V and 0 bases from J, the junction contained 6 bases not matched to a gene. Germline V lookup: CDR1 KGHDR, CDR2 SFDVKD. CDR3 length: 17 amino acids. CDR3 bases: TGTGCCACCAGTGACTATCTTAGCGGGAGCTCCTACAATGAGCAGTTCTTC. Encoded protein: CATSDYLSGSSYNEQFF.

Written as DNA, the CDR3 is TGTGCCAGCAGTTCCGAAGACGGGGTAGGAAACACCATATATTTT. Encoded protein: CASSSEDGVGNTIYF. The chain joins TRBV28 to TRBJ1-3; D is ambiguous. Germline-derived CDR1 and CDR2 are MDHEN and SYDVKM. The CDR3 spans 15 residues. Trimming took off 4 bases at V and 4 bases at J, with 14 bases between the two ends. The full variable domain, its missing parts supplied by reference TRBV28 and TRBJ1-3, is DVKVTQSSRYLVKRTGEKVFLECVQDMDHENMFWYRQDPGLGLRLIYFSYDVKMKEKGDIPEGYSVSREKKERFSLILESASTNQTSMYLCASSSEDGVGNTIYFGEGSWLTVV.

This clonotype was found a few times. CDR3 DNA sequence: TGCGCCAGCAGCCTCGGGACAGCTTTTAATTCACCCCTCCACTTT. It codes for CASSLGTAFNSPLHF. The J gene is TRBJ1-6, the V gene TRBV5-1, with TRBD1 identical over 7 bases. The CDR3 is 15 amino acids. CDR1 and CDR2 (germline): SGHRS, YFSETQ. V gave up 4 bases and J gave up 6 bases; unmatched junction bases: 7. The full variable domain, completed using reference TRBV5-1 and TRBJ1-6, is KAGVTQTPRYLIKTRGQQVTLSCSPISGHRSVSWYQQTPGQGLQFLFEYFSETQRNKGNFPGRFSGRQFSNSRSEMNVSTLELGDSALYLCASSLGTAFNSPLHFGNGTRLTVT.

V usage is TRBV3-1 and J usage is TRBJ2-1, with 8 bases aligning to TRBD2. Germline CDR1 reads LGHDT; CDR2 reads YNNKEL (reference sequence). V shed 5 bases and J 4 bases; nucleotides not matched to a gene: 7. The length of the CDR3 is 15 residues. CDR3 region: CASSTPASGYNEQFF. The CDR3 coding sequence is TGTGCCAGCAGCACTCCGGCTAGCGGGTACAATGAGCAGTTCTTC.

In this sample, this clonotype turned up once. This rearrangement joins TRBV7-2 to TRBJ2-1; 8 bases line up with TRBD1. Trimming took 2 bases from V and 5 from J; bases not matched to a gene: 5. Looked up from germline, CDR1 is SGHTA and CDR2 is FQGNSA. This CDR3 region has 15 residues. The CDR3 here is CASSLPGTGHNEQFF. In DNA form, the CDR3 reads TGTGCCAGCAGCTTACCCGGGACAGGTCACAATGAGCAGTTCTTC.

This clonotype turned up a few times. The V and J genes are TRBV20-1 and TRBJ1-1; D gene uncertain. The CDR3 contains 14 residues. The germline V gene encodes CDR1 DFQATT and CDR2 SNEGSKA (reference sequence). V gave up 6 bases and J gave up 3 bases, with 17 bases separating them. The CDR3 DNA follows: TGCAGTGCCCCATCCTCGAACACCGACACTGAAGCTTTCTTT. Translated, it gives CSAPSSNTDTEAFF.

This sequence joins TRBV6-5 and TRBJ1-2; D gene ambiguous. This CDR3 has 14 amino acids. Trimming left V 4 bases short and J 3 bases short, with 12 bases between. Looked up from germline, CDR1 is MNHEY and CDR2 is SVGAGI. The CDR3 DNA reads TGTGCCAGCAGTTCCCCACAACGAGACTATGGCTACACCTTC. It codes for CASSSPQRDYGYTF.

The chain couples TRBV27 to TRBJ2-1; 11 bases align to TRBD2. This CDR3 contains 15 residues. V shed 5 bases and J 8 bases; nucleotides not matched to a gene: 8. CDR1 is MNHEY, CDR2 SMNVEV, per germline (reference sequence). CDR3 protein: CASSPVAGGIDEQFF. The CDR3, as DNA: TGTGCCAGCAGTCCGGTAGCGGGGGGGATCGATGAGCAGTTCTTC.

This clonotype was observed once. The CDR3 here is CASLKARTDEKLFF. CDR3 DNA sequence: TGTGCCAGTTTAAAGGCCAGAACGGATGAAAAACTGTTTTTT. The rearrangement uses TRBV28 and TRBJ1-4; no reliable D call. The CDR3 runs to 14 residues. The germline V gene encodes CDR1 MDHEN and CDR2 SYDVKM. Trimming stripped 9 bases from V and 6 bases from J, with 17 bases between.

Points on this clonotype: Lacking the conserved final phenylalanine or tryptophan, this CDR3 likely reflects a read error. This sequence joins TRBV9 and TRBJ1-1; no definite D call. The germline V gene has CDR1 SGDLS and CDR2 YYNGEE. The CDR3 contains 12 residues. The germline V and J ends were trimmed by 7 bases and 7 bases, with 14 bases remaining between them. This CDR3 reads CASSYLDDEAFL. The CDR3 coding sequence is TGTGCCAGCTCGTACCTAGACGATGAAGCTTTCCTT.

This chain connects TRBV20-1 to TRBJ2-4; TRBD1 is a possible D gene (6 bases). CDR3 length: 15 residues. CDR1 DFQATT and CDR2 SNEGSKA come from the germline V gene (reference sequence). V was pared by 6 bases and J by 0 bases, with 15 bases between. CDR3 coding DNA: TGCAGTGCGGGGGCGAGAATGACAGCCAAAAACATTCAGTACTTC. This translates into CSAGARMTAKNIQYF.

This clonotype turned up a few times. Here the CDR3 DNA reads TGCGCCAGCAGCCCTGTCGCGGGGGTCTCTAACTATGGCTACACCTTC. Amino acids: CASSPVAGVSNYGYTF. The chain uses TRBV5-1 and TRBJ1-2; weak D call: TRBD1 (5 bases). Germline values: CDR1 SGHRS, CDR2 YFSETQ. The germline V and J ends were trimmed by 4 bases and 0 bases, with 16 bases remaining between them. The length of the CDR3 is 16 residues.

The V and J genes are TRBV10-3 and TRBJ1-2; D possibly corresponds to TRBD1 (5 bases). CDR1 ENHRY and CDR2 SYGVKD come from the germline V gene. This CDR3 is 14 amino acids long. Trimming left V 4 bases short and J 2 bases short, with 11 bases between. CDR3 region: CAISVGAINYGYTF. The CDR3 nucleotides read TGTGCCATCAGTGTAGGGGCAATCAACTATGGCTACACCTTC.

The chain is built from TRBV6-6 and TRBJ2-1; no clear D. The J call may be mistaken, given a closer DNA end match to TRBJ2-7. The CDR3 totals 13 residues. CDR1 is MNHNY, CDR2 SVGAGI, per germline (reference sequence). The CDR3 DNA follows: TGTGCCAGCAGTTACTCGAACAGATACGAGCAGTACTTC. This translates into CASSYSNRYEQYF.

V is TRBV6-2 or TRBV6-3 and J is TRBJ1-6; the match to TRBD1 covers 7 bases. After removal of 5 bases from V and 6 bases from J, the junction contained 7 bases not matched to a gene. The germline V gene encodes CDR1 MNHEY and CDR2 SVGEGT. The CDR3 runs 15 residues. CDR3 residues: CASSDRDSPNSPLHF. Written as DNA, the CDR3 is TGTGCCAGCAGTGACCGGGACAGTCCTAATTCACCCCTCCACTTT.

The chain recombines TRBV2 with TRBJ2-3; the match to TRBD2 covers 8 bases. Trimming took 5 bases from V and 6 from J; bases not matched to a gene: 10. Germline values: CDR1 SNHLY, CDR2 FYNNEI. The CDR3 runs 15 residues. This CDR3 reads CASSNNGGASDTQYF. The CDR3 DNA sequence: TGTGCCAGCAGTAACAACGGGGGGGCCAGCGATACGCAGTATTTT.

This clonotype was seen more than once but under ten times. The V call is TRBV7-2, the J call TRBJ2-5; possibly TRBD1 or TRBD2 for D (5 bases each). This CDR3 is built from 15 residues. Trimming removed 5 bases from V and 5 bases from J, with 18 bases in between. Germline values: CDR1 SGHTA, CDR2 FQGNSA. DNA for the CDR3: TGTGCCAGCAGCCCCGCCGGTGGGGGACGGGAGACCCAGTACTTC. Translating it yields CASSPAGGGRETQYF.